These T cell receptor beta chains were read from a single sample in a study of identical twins. Each CDR3 protein is one row after TCRdb ran MiXCR on the 5' RACE reads. Of some 460,000 distinct CDR3 sequences in the sample, about 14% were seen once. A further study also used this sample, focusing on yellow fever vaccine responses in identical twins.

The sample comprised CD4+ T cells sorted from blood. These TCRs come from a woman younger than 35 in good health. Both conserved end residues are part of each CDR3. The D gene is left open where the match is weak. Expanded clones get a size class; other rows say once, few or many, or leave the size out.

few,16,NA,TRBJ1-2,TRBV10-3,TGTGCCATCAGTGAGTCATCAGGTCCCCCATATGTCGCCTACACCTTC,CAISESSGPPYVAYTF
NA,11,NA,TRBJ2-1,TRBV10-2,TGCGCCGCGGTCCAATACAGTGAGCAGTTCTTC,CAAVQYSEQFF
NA,14,NA,TRBJ1-1,TRBV7-9,TGTGCCAGCAGCGTCCTGACAGAGAACACTGAAGCTTTCTTT,CASSVLTENTEAFF
few,15,NA,TRBJ1-2,TRBV9,TGTGCCAGCAGCGTAGGAGGACTTACAGGGTCTGGCTACACCTTC,CASSVGGLTGSGYTF
NA,14,NA,TRBJ2-1,TRBV5-1,TGCGCCAGCAGCGGGGTAACAGGTAACAATGAGCAGTTCTTC,CASSGVTGNNEQFF
NA,16,NA,TRBJ2-4,TRBV4-1,TGCGCCAGCAGCCAAGAGTACCGTGGGGCGGAAAACATTCAGTACTTC,CASSQEYRGAENIQYF
NA,16,TRBD2,TRBJ2-5,TRBV15,TGTGCCACCAGCAGAGATCGCGCGGGGGGACAAGAGACCCAGTACTTC,CATSRDRAGGQETQYF
few,16,TRBD2,TRBJ2-1,TRBV7-9,TGTGCCAGCAGCTTAGTGGGGGGACTAGCTCACAATGAGCAGTTCTTC,CASSLVGGLAHNEQFF
NA,16,NA,TRBJ2-3,TRBV25-1,TGTGCCAGCAGTGAATGGAGTAGCGGAGGAACAGATACGCAGTATTTT,CASSEWSSGGTDTQYF
NA,18,TRBD2,TRBJ2-5,TRBV6-2/TRBV6-3,TGTGCCAGCAGTTACTCTCGGTGGCTAGCGGGAAATCAAGAGACCCAGTACTTC,CASSYSRWLAGNQETQYF
NA,16,NA,TRBJ2-7,TRBV7-9,TGTGCCAGCAGCTTACAAGGCCCACAGACCTCTTACGAGCAGTACTTC,CASSLQGPQTSYEQYF
NA,17,NA,TRBJ2-4,TRBV4-1,TGCGCCAGCAGCCAAGATGAGGACCCTATAGCCAAAAACATTCAGTACTTC,CASSQDEDPIAKNIQYF
many,14,TRBD2,TRBJ2-3,TRBV7-9,TGTGCCAGCAGCCCGGGACTAGCGGGAGATACGCAGTATTTT,CASSPGLAGDTQYF
NA,19,TRBD2,TRBJ2-1,TRBV5-1,TGCGCCAGCAGCTTGGCAAAGGGAACTAGCGGGAGGGCCGGGAATGAGCAGTTCTTC,CASSLAKGTSGRAGNEQFF
few,13,NA,TRBJ2-1,TRBV20-1,TGCAGTGCGGAACTATCCTCCTACAATGAGCAGTTCTTC,CSAELSSYNEQFF
NA,13,NA,TRBJ2-7,TRBV20-1,TGCAGTGCTGACCGGGAGTTTGCCTACGAGCAGTACTTC,CSADREFAYEQYF
many,12,TRBD1,TRBJ1-2,TRBV20-1,TGCAGTGCTAGCGACAGGGACTATGGCTACACCTTC,CSASDRDYGYTF
many,13,TRBD2,TRBJ2-5,TRBV10-3,TGTGCCTCCGAAGGGACTAGCGGGAGCGTCCAGTACTTC,CASEGTSGSVQYF
few,17,TRBD2,TRBJ2-1,TRBV5-1,TGCGCCAGCAGCTTGCATGGCGGGAGGGGCTCCTACAATGAGCAGTTCTTC,CASSLHGGRGSYNEQFF
many,13,TRBD1,TRBJ1-2,TRBV5-1,TGCGCCAGCAGCCCCAGGGGGCTCGACGGCTACACCTTC,CASSPRGLDGYTF
NA,13,NA,TRBJ2-1,TRBV2,TGTGCCAGCAGTGACTCGGGACTGGGTGAGCAGTTCTTC,CASSDSGLGEQFF
few,15,TRBD2,TRBJ2-1,TRBV7-2,TGTGCCAGCAAACAAAGGACTAGCGGGATCGATGAGCAGTTCTTC,CASKQRTSGIDEQFF
NA,14,NA,TRBJ1-1,TRBV6-1,TGTGCCAGCAGTCTGAGAGGAAAGAACACTGAAGCTTTCTTT,CASSLRGKNTEAFF
few,11,NA,TRBJ1-5,TRBV6-1,TGTGCCAGCAGTGAAGGGCAGCCCCAGCATTTT,CASSEGQPQHF
few,13,TRBD1,TRBJ1-2,TRBV12-3/TRBV12-4,TGTGCCAGCAGTTACTGGGACAGGGACGGCTACACCTTC,CASSYWDRDGYTF
few,16,TRBD2,TRBJ2-3,TRBV7-2,TGTGCCAGCAGCTTAGAAACTAGCGGAGGCACAGATACGCAGTATTTT,CASSLETSGGTDTQYF
NA,14,NA,TRBJ2-1,TRBV7-3,TGTGCCAGCAGCCCCCAGGGGGGGGGCATTGAGCAGTTCTTC,CASSPQGGGIEQFF
NA,14,TRBD1,TRBJ2-7,TRBV6-1,TGTGCCAGCAGTCTTTCGACAGGGACCTACGAGCAGTACTTC,CASSLSTGTYEQYF
many,15,NA,TRBJ2-6,TRBV9,TGTGCCAGCAGCCCCACAGTATCTGGGGCCAACGTCCTGACTTTC,CASSPTVSGANVLTF
NA,17,TRBD2,TRBJ2-7,TRBV4-1,TGCGCCAGCAGCCAGTCACTAGCGGGGGGGCTTTCCTACGAGCAGTACTTC,CASSQSLAGGLSYEQYF
NA,16,TRBD2,TRBJ2-1,TRBV11-2,TGTGCCAGCAGCCTGATTGGAGGGCTAGCGGTCAATGAGCAGTTCTTC,CASSLIGGLAVNEQFF
few,16,TRBD1,TRBJ1-1,TRBV7-2,TGTGCCAGCAGCTCAGGACAGGGGATAGGGATCACTGAAGCTTTCTTT,CASSSGQGIGITEAFF
few,16,NA,TRBJ2-5,TRBV9,TGTGCCAGCAGCCCCAATTTGGGACCAAGCCAAGAGACCCAGTACTTC,CASSPNLGPSQETQYF
NA,13,NA,TRBJ1-2,TRBV19,TGTGCCAGTAGTATATCACAGGAGTATGGCTACACCTTC,CASSISQEYGYTF
NA,16,TRBD2,TRBJ2-5,TRBV5-1,TGCGCCAGCAGCTTGGAGGCTAGCGGAAACCAAGAGACCCAGTACTTC,CASSLEASGNQETQYF
NA,17,TRBD1,TRBJ2-1,TRBV9,TGTGCCAGCAGCGTAGAGTCGACAGGGGGCGCGTACAATGAGCAGTTCTTC,CASSVESTGGAYNEQFF
few,14,NA,TRBJ2-7,TRBV11-2,TGTGCCAGCAGCTTATTACGGGGACTTGAGAAGCAGTACTTC,CASSLLRGLEKQYF
few,14,NA,TRBJ1-5,TRBV20-1,TGCAGTGCTTACCCAGCCAGGGACAATCAGCCCCAGCATTTT,CSAYPARDNQPQHF
NA,14,TRBD1,TRBJ2-3,TRBV29-1,TGCAGAGCTTCCACAGGGGTCGGCACAGATACGCAGTATTTT,CRASTGVGTDTQYF
few,12,NA,TRBJ1-2,TRBV3-1,TGTGCCAGCAGCCAAGCGAAGTATGGCTACACCTTC,CASSQAKYGYTF
NA,13,NA,TRBJ1-6,TRBV27,TGTGCCAGCAGTTTATCGTGGAATTCACCCCTCCACTTT,CASSLSWNSPLHF
many,15,TRBD1,TRBJ2-3,TRBV12-3/TRBV12-4,TGTGCCAGCAGCCCGAGACAGGGTGTCACAGATACGCAGTATTTT,CASSPRQGVTDTQYF
few,13,NA,TRBJ2-3,TRBV20-1,TGCAGTGCTAGGAGCGGATATATAGATACGCAGTATTTT,CSARSGYIDTQYF
few,17,TRBD1,TRBJ1-1,TRBV29-1,TGCAGCGTTGCTCCCTTGGGGGACAGAGGACCGTGGACTGAAGCTTTCTTT,CSVAPLGDRGPWTEAFF
NA,12,NA,TRBJ2-7,TRBV29-1,TGCAGCGTAGGGGACAAGACCTACGAGCAGTACTTC,CSVGDKTYEQYF
NA,14,NA,TRBJ2-7,TRBV6-2/TRBV6-3,TGTGCCAGCAGTTACGAAGGCGGCGCCGAAGAGCAGTACTTC,CASSYEGGAEEQYF